This TCR beta chain was profiled in a study of T cells after yellow fever vaccination. Findings of the study overall: Contamination of FACS-sorted repertoires by abundant clonotypes from the bulk population could occur.

This clonotype turned up a few times. No antigen is known for it. The CDR3 contains 16 residues. Germline loops: CDR1 KGHDR, CDR2 SFDVKD. The V end was cut by 3 bases, the J end by 0 bases, with 13 bases between. Template-switching 5'RACE yielded the TCR cDNA; a universal primer site and UMIs were added in the process. In TCRdb, the 5' RACE reads were re-called with MiXCR into one record per CDR3 protein. This table holds some 160,000 distinct CDR3 sequences, roughly 9% found once. The sequence was obtained from a man aged 18 to 29 who received the YFV17D yellow fever vaccine. The sample in question was CD8+ T cells sorted from PBMCs, obtained 45 days after the yellow fever booster vaccination. The chain couples TRBV24-1 to TRBJ2-5; possibly TRBD1 for D (6 bases). CDR3 nucleotide sequence: TGTGCCACCAGTGATGGACAGTCCCCGTACCAAGAGACCCAGTACTTC. Amino acids: CATSDGQSPYQETQYF.